This T cell receptor beta chain originates from a study of T cell responses to AZD1222 COVID-19 vaccine. Concerning this clone: Its antigen is not identified.

Study-wide results and caveats: Regions left unmutated in variants are reportedly the target of nearly half of spike-specific TCRs. It was only 6 or 7 AZD1222 recipients who were seropositive at baseline. There were mostly white British donors and more females than males, and clonal diversity was possibly underestimated. Mapped onto spike, vaccine-associated CD4 TCRs spanned it and were dominant at 160-218 and 743-854.

The germline gives CDR1 SGDLS, CDR2 YYNGEE. The CDR3 is 17 amino acids. V was pared by 3 bases and J by 0 bases, with 11 bases of the junction left unmatched. The protocol was immunoSEQ multiplex PCR, while the TCRdb copy is restricted to in-frame clones and leaves out a portion. The sample lists over 45,000 clones; 70% to 90% were seen once. Source: peripheral blood, taken on day 0 of AZD1222 vaccination. The TCR sequence derives from an adult in good health. This sequence joins TRBV9 and TRBJ1-2; 7 bases match TRBD1. The CDR3 bases are TGTGCCAGCAGCGGCCTGGAGACAGGGTTTACTAACTATGGCTACACCTTC. Amino acid sequence: CASSGLETGFTNYGYTF.